The present TCR beta chain was sequenced within a study of identical twins. This clonotype has just a few counts. The antigen is not known. Study-level points and caveats: Out-of-frame alpha sequences shared between twins exhibited an excess of low generation probability. Within cord blood, abundant beta clonotypes carried fewer insertions, but memory repertoires showed no such trend.

The V end was cut by 1 base, the J end by 2 bases, with 15 bases between. The CDR3 is 16 amino acids. Looked up from germline, CDR1 is SEHNR and CDR2 is FQNEAQ (reference sequence). After template switching added a universal primer site, the resulting cDNA carried unique molecular identifiers. MiXCR, applied by TCRdb to the 5' RACE reads, yields one record per CDR3 protein. Among 300,000 to 400,000 distinct CDR3 sequences listed, about 12% were seen once. The same data also went into a second study, on yellow fever vaccine responses in identical twins. Per that paper: As reported, the vaccine T cell response of twins seemed partly convergent and partly personalized.

Sequenced: CD8+ T cells sorted from blood. The chain employs TRBV7-9 and TRBJ2-7; tentative D call: TRBD2 (5 bases). The receptor comes from a woman between 18 and 30 years old in good health. CDR3 coding DNA: TGTGCCAGCAGCTTAGGTTATGGAGGCAATACCTACGAGCAGTACTTC. It codes for CASSLGYGGNTYEQYF.